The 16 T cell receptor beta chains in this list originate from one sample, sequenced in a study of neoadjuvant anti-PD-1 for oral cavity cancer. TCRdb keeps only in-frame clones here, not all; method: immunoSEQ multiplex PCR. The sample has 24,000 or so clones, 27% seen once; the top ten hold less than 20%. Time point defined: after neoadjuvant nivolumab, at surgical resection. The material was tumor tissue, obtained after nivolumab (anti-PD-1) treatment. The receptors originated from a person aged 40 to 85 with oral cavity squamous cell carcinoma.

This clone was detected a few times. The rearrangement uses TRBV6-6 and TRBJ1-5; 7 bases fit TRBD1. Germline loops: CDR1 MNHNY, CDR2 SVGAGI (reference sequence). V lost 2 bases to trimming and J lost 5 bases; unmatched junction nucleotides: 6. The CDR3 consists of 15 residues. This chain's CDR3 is CASSYGQDMYQPQHF. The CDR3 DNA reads TGTGCCAGCAGTTACGGACAGGACATGTATCAGCCCCAGCATTTT.

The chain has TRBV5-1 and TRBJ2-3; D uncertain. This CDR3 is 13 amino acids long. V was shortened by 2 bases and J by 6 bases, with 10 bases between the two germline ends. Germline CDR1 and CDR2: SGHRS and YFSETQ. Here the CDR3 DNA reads TGCGCCAGCAGCTTAGATGGAAGCGATACGCAGTATTTT. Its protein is CASSLDGSDTQYF.

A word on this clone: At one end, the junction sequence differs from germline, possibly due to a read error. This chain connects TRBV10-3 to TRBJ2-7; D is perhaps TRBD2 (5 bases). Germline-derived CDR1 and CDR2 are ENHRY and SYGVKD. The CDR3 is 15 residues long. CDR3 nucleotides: TGTGCCAGCAGTTTCGTGTCGGGGAGCTCCTACGAGCAGTACTTC. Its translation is CASSFVSGSSYEQYF.

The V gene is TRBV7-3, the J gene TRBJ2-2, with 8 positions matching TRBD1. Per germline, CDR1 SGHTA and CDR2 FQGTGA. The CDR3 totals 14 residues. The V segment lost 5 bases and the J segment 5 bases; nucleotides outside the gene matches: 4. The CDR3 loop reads CASSPRGPTGELFF. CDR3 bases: TGTGCCAGCAGCCCCAGGGGGCCAACCGGGGAGCTGTTTTTT.

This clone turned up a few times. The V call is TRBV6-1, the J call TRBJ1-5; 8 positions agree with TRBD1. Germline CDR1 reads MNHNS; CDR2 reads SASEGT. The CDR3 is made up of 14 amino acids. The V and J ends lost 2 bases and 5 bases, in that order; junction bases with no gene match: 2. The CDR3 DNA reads TGTGCCAGCAGTGAACAGGGGGCATATCAGCCCCAGCATTTT. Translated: CASSEQGAYQPQHF.

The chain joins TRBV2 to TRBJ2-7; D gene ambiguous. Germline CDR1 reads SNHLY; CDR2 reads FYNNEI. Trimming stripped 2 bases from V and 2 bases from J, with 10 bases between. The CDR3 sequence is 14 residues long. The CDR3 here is CASSEHSPTYEQYF. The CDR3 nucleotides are TGTGCCAGCAGTGAACACAGCCCAACCTACGAGCAGTACTTC.

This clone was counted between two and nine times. CDR3 in amino acids: CASRTQQGAAYEQYF. The CDR3 DNA reads as TGTGCCAGCAGAACACAACAGGGGGCGGCCTACGAGCAGTACTTC. The chain links TRBV6-1 to TRBJ2-7; 9 bases line up with TRBD1. Losses at the gene ends were 6 bases for V and 2 bases for J; bases not matched to a gene: 8. The CDR3 is made up of 15 amino acids. Germline CDR1 is MNHNS and CDR2 is SASEGT.

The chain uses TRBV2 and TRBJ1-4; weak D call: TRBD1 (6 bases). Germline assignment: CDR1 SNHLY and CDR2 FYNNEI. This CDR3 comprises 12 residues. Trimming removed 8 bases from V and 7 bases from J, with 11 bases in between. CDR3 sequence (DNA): TGTGCCAGCGGGCGGGGGCGTGAAAAACTGTTTTTT. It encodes CASGRGREKLFF.

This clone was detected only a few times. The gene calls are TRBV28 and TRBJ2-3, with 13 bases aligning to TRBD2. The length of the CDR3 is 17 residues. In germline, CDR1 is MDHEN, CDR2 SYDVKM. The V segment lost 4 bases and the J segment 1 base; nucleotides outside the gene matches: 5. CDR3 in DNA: TGTGCCAGCAGTTATAACGGACTAGCGGGGGGCACAGATACGCAGTATTTT. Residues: CASSYNGLAGGTDTQYF.

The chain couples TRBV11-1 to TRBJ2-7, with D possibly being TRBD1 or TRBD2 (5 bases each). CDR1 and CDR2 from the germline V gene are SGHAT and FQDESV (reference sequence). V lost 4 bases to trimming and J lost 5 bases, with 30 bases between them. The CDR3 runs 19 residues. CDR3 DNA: TGTGCCAGCAGCTCTCCGAGAAGGTTTGCCAAGGCAGGGAGCAACGAGCAGTACTTC. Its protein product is CASSSPRRFAKAGSNEQYF.

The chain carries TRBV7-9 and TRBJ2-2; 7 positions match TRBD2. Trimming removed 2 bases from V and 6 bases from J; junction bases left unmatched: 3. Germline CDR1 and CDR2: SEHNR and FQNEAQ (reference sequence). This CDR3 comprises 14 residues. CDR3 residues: CASSLLAGAGELFF. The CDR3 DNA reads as TGTGCCAGCAGCTTACTTGCGGGGGCCGGGGAGCTGTTTTTT.

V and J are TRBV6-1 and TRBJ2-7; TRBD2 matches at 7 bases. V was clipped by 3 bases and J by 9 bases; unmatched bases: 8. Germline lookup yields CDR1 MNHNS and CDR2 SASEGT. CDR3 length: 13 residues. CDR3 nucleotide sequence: TGTGCCAGCAGTGATATTCGGGAGGCGCGGCAGTACTTC. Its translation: CASSDIREARQYF.

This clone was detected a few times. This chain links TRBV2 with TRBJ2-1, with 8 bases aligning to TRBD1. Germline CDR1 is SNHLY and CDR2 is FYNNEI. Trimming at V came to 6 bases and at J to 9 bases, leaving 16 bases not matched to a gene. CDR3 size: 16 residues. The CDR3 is CASSDGQGPGWCEQFF. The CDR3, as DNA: TGTGCCAGCAGCGACGGACAGGGACCAGGTTGGTGTGAGCAGTTCTTC.

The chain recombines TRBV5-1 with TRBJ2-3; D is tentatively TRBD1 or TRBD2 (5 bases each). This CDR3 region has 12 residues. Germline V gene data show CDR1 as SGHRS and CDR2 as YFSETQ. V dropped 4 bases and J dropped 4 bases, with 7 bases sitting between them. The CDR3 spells CASSGTADTQYF. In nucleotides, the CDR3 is TGCGCCAGCAGCGGGACCGCAGATACGCAGTATTTT.

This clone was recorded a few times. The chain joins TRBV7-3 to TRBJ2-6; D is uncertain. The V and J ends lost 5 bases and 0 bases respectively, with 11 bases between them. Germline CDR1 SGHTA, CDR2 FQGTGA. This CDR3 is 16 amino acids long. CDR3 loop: CASSPGRSSGANVLTF. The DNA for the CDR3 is TGTGCCAGCAGCCCTGGACGGAGCTCTGGGGCCAACGTCCTGACTTTC.

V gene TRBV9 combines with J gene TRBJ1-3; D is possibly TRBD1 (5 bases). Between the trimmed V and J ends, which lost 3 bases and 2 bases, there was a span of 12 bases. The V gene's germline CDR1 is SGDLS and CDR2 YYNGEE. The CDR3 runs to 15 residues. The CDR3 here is CASSAQGSTGNTIYF. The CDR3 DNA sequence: TGTGCCAGCAGCGCCCAGGGTTCGACTGGAAACACCATATATTTT.